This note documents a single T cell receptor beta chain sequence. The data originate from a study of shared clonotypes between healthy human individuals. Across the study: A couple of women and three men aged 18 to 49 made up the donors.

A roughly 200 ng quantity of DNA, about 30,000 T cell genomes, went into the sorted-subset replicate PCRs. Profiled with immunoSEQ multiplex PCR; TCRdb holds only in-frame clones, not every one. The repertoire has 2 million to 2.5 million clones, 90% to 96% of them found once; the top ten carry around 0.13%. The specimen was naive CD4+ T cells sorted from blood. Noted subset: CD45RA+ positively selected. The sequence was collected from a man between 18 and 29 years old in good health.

The CDR3 nucleotides read TGTGCCACCGTACAGGGGAACACTGAAGCTTTCTTT. Its translation: CATVQGNTEAFF. The chain links TRBV30 to TRBJ1-1, with D possibly matching TRBD1 (6 bases). Germline V gene data show CDR1 as GTSNPN and CDR2 as SVGIG (reference sequence). V was pared by 8 bases and J by 1 base, with 11 bases between. There are 12 residues in the CDR3. The variable domain in full, with the rest retrieved from reference TRBV30 and TRBJ1-1, is SQTIHQWPATLVQPVGSPLSLECTVEGTSNPNLYWYRQAAGRGLQLLFYSVGIGQISSEVPQNLSASRPQDRQFILSSKKLLLSDSGFYLCATVQGNTEAFFGQGTRLTVV.